The clone carrying this T cell receptor beta chain was observed a single time. Per the germline V gene, CDR1 is SGHTA and CDR2 is FQGTGA. This CDR3 has 13 amino acids. V was trimmed by 6 bases and J by 2 bases, leaving 10 bases between them. Sequenced by immunoSEQ multiplex PCR; TCRdb stores in-frame clones only, minus some. The repertoire holds just under 250,000 clones, with around 85% as singletons. The sample originates from a study of blood T cell repertoires in COVID-19. Study in general: Samples representing acute and convalescent COVID-19 were sourced from the United States, Italy and Spain.

The rearrangement links TRBV7-3 to TRBJ2-5; D call uncertain. The sample consisted of peripheral blood. The origin of this receptor is a woman aged 25 to 45 who had recovered from COVID-19. The CDR3 region is CASSRGHQETQYF. The CDR3 bases are TGTGCCAGCAGTCGCGGTCATCAAGAGACCCAGTACTTC.